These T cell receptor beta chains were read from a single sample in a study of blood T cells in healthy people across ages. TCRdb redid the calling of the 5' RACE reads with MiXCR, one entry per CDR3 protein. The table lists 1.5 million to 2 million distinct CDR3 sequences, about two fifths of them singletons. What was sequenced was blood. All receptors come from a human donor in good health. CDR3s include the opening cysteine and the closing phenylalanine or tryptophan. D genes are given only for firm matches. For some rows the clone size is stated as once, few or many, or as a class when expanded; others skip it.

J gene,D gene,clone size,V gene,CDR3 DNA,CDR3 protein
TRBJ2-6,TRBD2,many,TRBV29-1,TGCAGCGCCAGAACTTCGGGGGGCTCTGGGGCCAACGTCCTGACTTTC,CSARTSGGSGANVLTF
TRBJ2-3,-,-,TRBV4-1,TGCGCCAGCAGCCTCCATCCTTCGGCAGATACGCAGTATTTT,CASSLHPSADTQYF
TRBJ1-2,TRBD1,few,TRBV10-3,TGTGCCATCAGTGAGACAGGGGCCGGTGGCTACACCTTC,CAISETGAGGYTF
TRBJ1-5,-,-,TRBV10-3,TGTGCCATCAGTGAGTCGGGCGACAGTCTTAGCAATCAGCCCCAGCATTTT,CAISESGDSLSNQPQHF
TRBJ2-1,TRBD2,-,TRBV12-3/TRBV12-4,TGTGCCACCATACTAGCGGGGGGCGTCAATGAGCAGTTCTTC,CATILAGGVNEQFF
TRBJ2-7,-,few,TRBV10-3,TGTGCGCTCGGGGAGTCCTACGAGCAGTACTTC,CALGESYEQYF
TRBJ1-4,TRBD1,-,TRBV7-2,TGTGCCAGCAGTGAGGACAGGGTGGGTGAAAAACTGTTTTTT,CASSEDRVGEKLFF
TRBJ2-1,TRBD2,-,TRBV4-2,TGTGCCAGCAGCCAAGGGCAAGCGGGGGGGTACAATGAGCAGTTCTTC,CASSQGQAGGYNEQFF
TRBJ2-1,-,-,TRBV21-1,TGTGCCAGCAGCAAAATTTTAGCTAGCGGGGGGGCGAATGAGCAGTTCTTC,CASSKILASGGANEQFF
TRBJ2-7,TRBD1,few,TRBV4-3,TGCGCCAGCAGCCAAGATCCCCACAGGGGAGAGCAGTACTTC,CASSQDPHRGEQYF
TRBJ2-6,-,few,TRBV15,TGTGCCACCAGCAGAGATCGGGCGACTGGGGCCAACGTCCTGACTTTC,CATSRDRATGANVLTF
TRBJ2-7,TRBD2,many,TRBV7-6,TGTGCCAGCAGCCCGGGACTAGCCGGGTCCAACGAGCAGTACTTC,CASSPGLAGSNEQYF
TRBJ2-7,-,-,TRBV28,TGTGCCAGCAGTTTATCTTGGACAGTCGAGCAGTACTTC,CASSLSWTVEQYF
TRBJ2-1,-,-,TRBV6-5,TGTGCCAGCAGCCTGGGACGCGGCCACCTAGAGCAGTTCTTC,CASSLGRGHLEQFF
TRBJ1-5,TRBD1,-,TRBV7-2,TGTGCCAGCAGTTTAAGGACAGGCCTAGGGGAGAATCAGCCCCAGCATTTT,CASSLRTGLGENQPQHF
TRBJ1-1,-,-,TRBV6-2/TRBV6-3,TGTGCCAGCACCGCCCTGGAACATCAAGCTTTCTTT,CASTALEHQAFF
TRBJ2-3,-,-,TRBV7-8,TGTGCCAGCAGCTTAGCGGGGGTCCCGGGAACAGATACGCAGTATTTT,CASSLAGVPGTDTQYF
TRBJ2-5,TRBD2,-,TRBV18,TGTGCCAGCTCCCCTGGGACTACTGGGTCTGGACGAGAGACCCAGTACTTC,CASSPGTTGSGRETQYF
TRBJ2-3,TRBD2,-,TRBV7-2,TGTGCCAGCAGCTTAGTGTGGGGCGGGGGGAGGACAGATACGCAGTATTTT,CASSLVWGGGRTDTQYF
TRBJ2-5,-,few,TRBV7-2,TGTGCCAGCAGCCCCCCTAGGACATTGATAGAGACCCAGTACTTC,CASSPPRTLIETQYF
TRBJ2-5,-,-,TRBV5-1,TGCGCCAGCAGCCTACAACAGCACAATGAGCAGTACTTC,CASSLQQHNEQYF
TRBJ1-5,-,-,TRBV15,TGTGCCACCAGCGTCAAGAATCAGCCCCAGCATTTT,CATSVKNQPQHF
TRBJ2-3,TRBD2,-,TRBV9,TGTGCCAGCAGCGTAGCCTCGGGACTAGCGGGGAGAGATACGCAGTATTTT,CASSVASGLAGRDTQYF
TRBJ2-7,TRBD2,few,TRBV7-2,TGTGCCAGCAGCCCAGCTTCGGCGGGGGTCTACGAGCAGTACTTC,CASSPASAGVYEQYF
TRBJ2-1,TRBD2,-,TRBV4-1,TGCGCCAGCAGCCCACAACAACTAGCGGTCGTAAATGAGCAGTTCTTC,CASSPQQLAVVNEQFF
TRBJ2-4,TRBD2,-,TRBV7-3,TGTGCCAGCAGCTTGTCTAGCGGGGAAAACATTCAGTACTTC,CASSLSSGENIQYF
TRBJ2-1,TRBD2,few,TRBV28,TGTGCCAGCAGTTTATCAGGACTAGCGGGGGAGGATGAGCAGTTCTTC,CASSLSGLAGEDEQFF
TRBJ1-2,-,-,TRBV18,TGTGCCAGCTCACAAGTTGACACCTATGGCTACACCTTC,CASSQVDTYGYTF
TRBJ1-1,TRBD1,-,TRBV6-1,TGTGCCAGCAACCCAAGTCAGGGGGTTGGGATCAACACTGAAGCTTTCTTT,CASNPSQGVGINTEAFF
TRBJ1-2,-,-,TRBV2,TGTGCCAGCAGTGAAAACCACAGCGGTTATGGCTACACCTTC,CASSENHSGYGYTF
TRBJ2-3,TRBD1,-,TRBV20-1,TGCAGTGCCACCAGCCGGGACAGGGTGAAGTCAGATACGCAGTATTTT,CSATSRDRVKSDTQYF
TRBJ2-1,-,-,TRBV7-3,TGTGCCAGCAGCCCGGGGACTTACAAAGGGCAGTTCTTC,CASSPGTYKGQFF
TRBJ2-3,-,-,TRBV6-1,TGTGCCAGCAGTGAAGCGGGGACACCGGGTACGCAGTATTTT,CASSEAGTPGTQYF
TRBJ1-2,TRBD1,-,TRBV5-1,TGCGCCAGCAGCTTGGTTGGACAGGAATCTAGTGGCTACACCTTC,CASSLVGQESSGYTF
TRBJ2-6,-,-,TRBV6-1,TGTGCCAGCAGTGACTATTCCTCTGGGGCCAACGTCCTGACTTTC,CASSDYSSGANVLTF
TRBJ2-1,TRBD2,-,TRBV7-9,TGTGCCAGCAGCCCAAGGTCGGGGGGGCGAGGGGATGAGCAGTTCTTC,CASSPRSGGRGDEQFF
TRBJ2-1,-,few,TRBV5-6,TGTGCCAGCAGCACCTCACAGGGTGGCAATGAGCAGTTCTTC,CASSTSQGGNEQFF
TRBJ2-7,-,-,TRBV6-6,TGTGCCAGCAGTGCGGGATACTACAAGCAGTACTTC,CASSAGYYKQYF
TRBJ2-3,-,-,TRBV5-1,TGCGCCAGCAGCTTGGGAGGCTCCCGGAGGACAGATACGCAGTATTTT,CASSLGGSRRTDTQYF
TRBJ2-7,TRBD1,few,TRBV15,TGTGCCACTCAACAGGGGGCCTCCTACGAGCAGTACTTC,CATQQGASYEQYF
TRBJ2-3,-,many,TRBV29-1,TGCAGCGTTGAGCGCCCGGATTGGAGCACAGATACGCAGTATTTT,CSVERPDWSTDTQYF
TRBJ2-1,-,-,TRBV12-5,TGTGCTAGTGGTTTGGATACAGGGTATGTCCACAATGAGCAGTTCTTC,CASGLDTGYVHNEQFF
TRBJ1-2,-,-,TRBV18,TGTGCCAGCTCACGGGGGCAGGGGACCTCCTATGGCTACACCTTC,CASSRGQGTSYGYTF
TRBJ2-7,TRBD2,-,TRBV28,TGTGCCAGCAGTTTATTCGCGGGGGGGACCTACGAGCAGTACTTC,CASSLFAGGTYEQYF
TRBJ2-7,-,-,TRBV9,TGTGCCAGCAGCGTAGAGGCAGGCTCTTTGCAGTACTTC,CASSVEAGSLQYF
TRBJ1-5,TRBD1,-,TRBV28,TGTGCCAGCGCCGGGACAGGGGTCAATCAGCCCCAGCATTTT,CASAGTGVNQPQHF